Detailed here is one T cell receptor beta chain. This clone was counted between two and nine times. No cognate antigen has been identified for it. No qualities accompany the bases; no much larger clone lies one base away. What this sample's time point label stands for: baseline before first vaccination. Samples from vaccinated people were obtained from the UK trials COV001 and COV002, which included a single-blind randomized controlled phase 2/3 trial of AZD1222 (ChAdOx1 nCoV-19) in healthy adults. For TCRbeta chain sequencing, PBMC samples from trial participants were taken at day 0 and at day 28 after the second dose. The CDR3 regions of human TCRbeta chains were analyzed by immunosequencing. The study's own analysis went as follows. TCRs in the repertoires were compared against a reference library of SARS-CoV-2-specific TCRs that had been generated with the MIRA antigen-specificity platform. Breadth meant the fraction of unique TCRs that were SARS-CoV-2-associated, whereas depth meant the fraction of total T cells that were SARS-CoV-2-associated. Using the MIRA data, each spike-specific TCR was assigned both to the spike region to which the TCR was reactive and to a CD4 or CD8 class. Log10-transformed breadth and depth values were compared by one-way ANOVA with Sidak's multiple comparisons tests. TCRdb mirrors the immuneACCESS table, restricted to in-frame sequences. Some clones are absent from its copies; in checked studies, under half trace to an unresolved V gene, and the reason for the others is unknown. The V and J calls and the clone size are those of that table, but D and trimming were determined from the DNA. The sample table lists some 150,000 clones, over 85% of them with a count of one. The ten largest clones take up just over 5% of the sample.

The data are from a study of T cell responses to AZD1222 COVID-19 vaccine (dated by TCRdb to 2020 to 2022). Study-level background: AZD1222 recipients given second doses at about 4 weeks or at about 12 weeks were pooled, since spike-specific TCR depth and breadth were not found to differ between the two schedules. A total of about 230 trial participants underwent TCR sequencing, of whom some 210 received two doses of AZD1222 and about 25 received two doses of the MenACWY control vaccine. Trial participants were enrolled by age into subgroups of 18-55, 56-69 and 70-plus years, and 148, 28 and 57 TCR-sequenced participants, respectively, were included in these subgroups. The investigation overall reported the following: After two AZD1222 doses, both the breadth and the depth of spike-specific TCRs were significantly higher than at day 0 and than in MenACWY recipients. Nearly half of unique spike-specific TCRs reportedly recognized epitopes outside regions mutated in the B.1.351 and B.1.1.7 variants. Conclusions about previously exposed vaccinees were limited because only six AZD1222 recipients were SARS-CoV-2 seropositive at baseline. The whole spike protein was spanned by vaccine-associated CD4 TCRs, and dominant responses were seen in regions 160-218 and 743-854. Participants were mostly white British, with more females than males. The authors suggested clonal diversity may have been underestimated. Because no day 14 peak-response samples were available, the repertoires could be characterized only after the peak T cell response. The 56-69-year group was small, and its depth increase did not reach significance, likely because of low power.

Sequencing used peripheral blood, obtained on day 0 of AZD1222 vaccination. The clonotype was recovered from an adult in good health.

The CDR3 region reads CASSQNEGETQYF. The DNA is TGTGCCAGCAGCCAAAATGAAGGAGAGACCCAGTACTTC. The rearranged chain carries TRBV14 and TRBJ2-5, with no confidently assigned D gene. According to the germline V gene, CDR1 reads SGHDN and CDR2 reads FVKESK. Between the V and J ends, shortened by 2 bases and 4 bases respectively, the junction contains 8 bases. The CDR3 holds 13 amino acids from the cysteine to the phenylalanine. Left in the record is the CDR3 DNA by itself, 39 bases read in frame from the first base.